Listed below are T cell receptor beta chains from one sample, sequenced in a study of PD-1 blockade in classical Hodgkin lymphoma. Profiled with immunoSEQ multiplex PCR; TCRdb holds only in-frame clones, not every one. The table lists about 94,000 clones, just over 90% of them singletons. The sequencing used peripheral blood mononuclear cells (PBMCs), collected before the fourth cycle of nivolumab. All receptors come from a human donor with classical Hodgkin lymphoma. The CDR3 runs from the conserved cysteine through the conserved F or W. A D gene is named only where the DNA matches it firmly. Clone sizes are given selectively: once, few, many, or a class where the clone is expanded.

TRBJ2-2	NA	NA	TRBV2	CASGSGRVSPGELFF	TGTGCCAGCGGCTCGGGCAGGGTCTCCCCCGGGGAGCTGTTTTTT
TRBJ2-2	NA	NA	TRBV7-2	CASSTRRVNTGELFF	TGTGCCAGCAGCACAAGACGGGTGAACACCGGGGAGCTGTTTTTT
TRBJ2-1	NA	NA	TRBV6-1	CATDGSWVNNEQFF	TGTGCCACGGACGGGAGTTGGGTCAACAATGAGCAGTTCTTC
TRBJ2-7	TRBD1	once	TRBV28	CGTRTGATYEQYF	TGTGGGACTCGGACAGGGGCCACCTACGAGCAGTACTTC
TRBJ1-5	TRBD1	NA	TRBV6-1	CASSETGAHNQPQHF	TGTGCCAGCAGTGAGACAGGGGCCCACAATCAGCCCCAGCATTTT
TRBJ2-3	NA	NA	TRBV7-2	CASSLVGGESGDTQYF	TGTGCCAGCAGCTTAGTTGGCGGGGAATCGGGGGATACGCAGTATTTT
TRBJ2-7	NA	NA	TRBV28	CASSRHPGTPNSYEQYF	TGTGCCAGCAGTCGACACCCTGGGACACCTAACTCCTACGAGCAGTACTTC
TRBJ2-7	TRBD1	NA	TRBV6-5	CASSYPGQGNYEQYF	TGTGCCAGCAGTTACCCCGGACAGGGTAACTACGAGCAGTACTTC
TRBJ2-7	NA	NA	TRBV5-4	CASYQGGRSTYEQYF	TGTGCCAGCTACCAAGGCGGACGGTCAACCTACGAGCAGTACTTC
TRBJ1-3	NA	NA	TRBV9	CASSVEVRPGNTIYF	TGTGCCAGCAGCGTAGAAGTCCGGCCCGGCAACACCATATATTTT
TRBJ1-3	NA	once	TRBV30	CAWRNQGSSGNTIYF	TGTGCCTGGAGAAACCAGGGGAGCTCTGGAAACACCATATATTTT
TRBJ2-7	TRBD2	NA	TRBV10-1	CASSELTPREPNYEQYF	TGCGCCAGCAGTGAGTTAACCCCGCGGGAGCCAAACTACGAGCAGTACTTC
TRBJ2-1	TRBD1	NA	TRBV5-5	CASSIRDRVDEQFF	TGTGCCAGCAGCATACGGGACAGGGTGGATGAGCAGTTCTTC
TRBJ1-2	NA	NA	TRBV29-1	CSVEGPYGYTF	TGCAGCGTTGAAGGACCCTATGGCTACACCTTC
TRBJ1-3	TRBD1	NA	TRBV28	CASTSADRAGNTIYF	TGTGCCAGCACTAGCGCAGACAGGGCTGGAAACACCATATATTTT
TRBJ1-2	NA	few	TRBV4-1	CASSQKTGTVWDGYTF	TGCGCCAGCAGCCAAAAGACCGGGACTGTGTGGGATGGCTACACCTTC
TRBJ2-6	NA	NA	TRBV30	CAWSSRANVLTF	TGTGCCTGGAGCTCGAGGGCCAACGTCCTGACTTTC
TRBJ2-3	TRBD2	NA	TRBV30	CAWGTSGTDTQYF	TGTGCCTGGGGGACTAGCGGTACAGATACGCAGTATTTT